These 10 T cell receptor beta chains share one sample of origin, sequenced in a study of cytomegalovirus exposure and HLA in healthy donors. Amplification used 60 Vbeta primers and 13 Jbeta primers. Produced via immunoSEQ multiplex PCR; TCRdb's table is partial and in-frame only. The sample holds about 200,000 clones, more than 65% seen once. The specimen was PBMCs. The source of these receptors is a man in his forties in good health and CMV-seropositive.

V and J are TRBV5-1 and TRBJ2-5, with 7 bases matching TRBD1. The DNA end is a closer match to TRBJ2-7, so the J assignment may be wrong. CDR1 is SGHRS and CDR2 is YFSETQ in the germline V gene. The CDR3 length is 17 residues. The DNA of the CDR3 is TGCGCCAGCAGCCAAGGACAGGCTGGGACCTTCCATCGCGAGCAGTACTTC. Amino acids: CASSQGQAGTFHREQYF.

V and J are TRBV10-1 and TRBJ2-6; 7 positions agree with TRBD2. The CDR3 runs 15 residues. J gave up 2 bases and V 10 bases, and 8 bases lay outside the gene matches. Looked up from germline, CDR1 is WNHNN and CDR2 is SYGVQD (reference sequence). In DNA form, the CDR3 reads TGCGCCATCGGGGGGAGGGCAGCTGGGGCCAACGTCCTGACTTTC. The encoded protein is CAIGGRAAGANVLTF.

The chain combines TRBV29-1 with TRBJ2-5, with TRBD1 identical over 7 bases. The ends lost 6 bases at V and 5 bases at J; junction bases unmatched: 12. CDR1 is SQVTM and CDR2 is ANQGSEA in the germline V gene. The CDR3 is 14 amino acids. CDR3 protein: CSVTGGTALETQYF. As DNA, the CDR3 is TGCAGCGTGACGGGTGGGACAGCGCTTGAGACCCAGTACTTC.

The V and J genes are TRBV15 and TRBJ1-1; 11 bases fit TRBD1. The CDR3 is 16 residues long. Germline CDR1 and CDR2: LNHNV and YYDKDF (reference sequence). J gave up 5 bases and V 1 base, and 6 bases lay outside the gene matches. The CDR3 region has the DNA TGTGCCACCAGCAGAGGGACAGGGGGCGGGGGAACTGAAGCTTTCTTT. Protein sequence: CATSRGTGGGGTEAFF.

This sequence joins TRBV10-1 and TRBJ2-7, with a possible D match to TRBD1 (5 bases). The length of the CDR3 is 15 residues. Germline-derived CDR1 and CDR2 are WNHNN and SYGVQD (reference sequence). V dropped 3 bases and J dropped 3 bases, with 15 bases sitting between them. CDR3 sequence (DNA): TGCGCCAGCAGTGATCCGAGGTGGGGCAGCTACGAGCAGTACTTC. Translated, it gives CASSDPRWGSYEQYF.

The CDR3 DNA reads TGTGCCAGCAGCCCCCAACCTGGGACAGGGAATGAAAAACTGTTTTTT. It is translated as CASSPQPGTGNEKLFF. The chain joins TRBV7-9 to TRBJ1-4; 9 bases match TRBD1. Germline values: CDR1 SEHNR, CDR2 FQNEAQ (reference sequence). V lost 5 bases and J lost 5; bases outside the gene matches: 9. The CDR3 has 16 residues.

This chain uses TRBV11-2 with TRBJ2-5, with D possibly being TRBD2 (6 bases). The CDR3 consists of 15 residues. Germline V gene lookup returns CDR1 SGHAT and CDR2 FQNNGV. Trimming removed 1 base at V and 0 bases at J, with 9 bases between. For the CDR3, the DNA is TGTGCCAGCAGCTTAGGGAGGACTAACCAAGAGACCCAGTACTTC. It is translated as CASSLGRTNQETQYF.

The chain employs TRBV7-9 and TRBJ1-1; the D is unclear. Trimming pared 3 bases from V and 4 bases from J, leaving 12 bases between. The CDR3 sequence is 14 residues long. Germline CDR1 and CDR2: SEHNR and FQNEAQ (reference sequence). CDR3 in DNA: TGTGCCAGCAGCTTGGGAGGACGGATCACTGAAGCTTTCTTT. This sequence encodes CASSLGGRITEAFF.

The chain couples TRBV6-5 to TRBJ1-2; no reliable D call. The germline V gene encodes CDR1 MNHEY and CDR2 SVGAGI. The CDR3 has 14 residues. V was clipped by 4 bases and J by 0 bases, with 9 bases between them. Here the CDR3 DNA reads TGTGCCAGCAGTTTGTACACGACTAACTATGGCTACACCTTC. As protein: CASSLYTTNYGYTF.

The J gene is TRBJ1-2, the V gene TRBV21-1. TRBV21-1 is reported as a pseudogene. This CDR3 spans 16 amino acids. The CDR3 is CASSPRRFGGNYGYTF. The CDR3 DNA sequence: TGTGCCAGCAGCCCTCGGCGGTTCGGGGGGAACTATGGCTACACCTTC.